A selection of T cell receptor beta chains follows, all from one sample in a study of blood T cell repertoires in COVID-19. The method was immunoSEQ multiplex PCR; TCRdb's version includes in-frame clones alone and lacks a portion of them. Of about 210,000 clones in the sample, around 87% were seen once. What was sequenced was PBMCs or T cells enriched from blood (not recorded which). The receptors here all came from a man aged 25-45 years in a cohort exposed to, infected with or recovered from COVID-19 (not recorded which). CDR3s include the opening cysteine and the closing phenylalanine or tryptophan. The D gene is left open where the match is weak.

d_gene	v_gene	j_gene	CDR3aa
.	TRBV3-1/TRBV3-2	TRBJ2-1	CASSQDLFSSKNEQFF
.	TRBV19	TRBJ1-1	CASSIRRPMNTEAFF
.	TRBV21-1	TRBJ2-1	CASKRPYYYERTPYGNEQFF
.	TRBV25-1	TRBJ1-1	CASSELGANTEAFF
TRBD2	TRBV6-2/TRBV6-3	TRBJ2-1	CASSSTSGPYNEQFF
TRBD2	TRBV4-2	TRBJ2-7	CASSQDSSGRTYVVEQYF
.	TRBV3-1/TRBV3-2	TRBJ2-5	CASSQGGGRGETQYF
.	TRBV7-9	TRBJ1-4	CASSSGAPNEKLFF
TRBD2	TRBV23-1	TRBJ2-6	CASPPRGVWANVLTF
TRBD2	TRBV19	TRBJ2-7	CASSTRGGFYEQYF
TRBD2	TRBV10-1	TRBJ2-1	CASSDGLAGGEQFF
.	TRBV25-1	TRBJ2-2	CASSVLLSSAGELFF
.	TRBV3-1/TRBV3-2	TRBJ1-1	CASSQERQWNTEAFF
TRBD2	TRBV10-3	TRBJ2-3	CAISLTSGHTDTQYF
TRBD2	TRBV5-1	TRBJ2-5	CASSSLGTSTTGQYF
TRBD1	TRBV7-6	TRBJ1-1	CASSLEENGQANTEAFF
.	TRBV15	TRBJ1-2	CATSPSGGLGGGYTF
.	TRBV24-1	TRBJ1-5	CATGGSSGGNQPQHF
.	TRBV28	TRBJ1-2	CASSSPSKYGYTF
TRBD2	TRBV11-3	TRBJ2-7	CASSFCPTSEYYEQYF
.	TRBV27	TRBJ1-2	CATTGNRGGYTF
.	TRBV5-1	TRBJ1-1	CASSAGQFRSTEAFF
TRBD1	TRBV2	TRBJ1-1	CASSEAVRGRTEAFF
.	TRBV12-3/TRBV12-4	TRBJ1-4	CASSLNPGEKLFF
.	TRBV12-3/TRBV12-4	TRBJ2-7	CASSLRDEQYF
TRBD1	TRBV19	TRBJ2-7	CASSTRDSKTYEQYF
.	TRBV6-5	TRBJ1-5	CASRVGTDQPQHF
.	TRBV9	TRBJ2-3	CASRGGSTDTQYF
.	TRBV28	TRBJ1-6	CASNLGGIPPLHF
.	TRBV25-1	TRBJ2-6	CASSGSTGENSGANVLTF
TRBD1	TRBV11-3	TRBJ2-7	CASSLTQGYEQYF